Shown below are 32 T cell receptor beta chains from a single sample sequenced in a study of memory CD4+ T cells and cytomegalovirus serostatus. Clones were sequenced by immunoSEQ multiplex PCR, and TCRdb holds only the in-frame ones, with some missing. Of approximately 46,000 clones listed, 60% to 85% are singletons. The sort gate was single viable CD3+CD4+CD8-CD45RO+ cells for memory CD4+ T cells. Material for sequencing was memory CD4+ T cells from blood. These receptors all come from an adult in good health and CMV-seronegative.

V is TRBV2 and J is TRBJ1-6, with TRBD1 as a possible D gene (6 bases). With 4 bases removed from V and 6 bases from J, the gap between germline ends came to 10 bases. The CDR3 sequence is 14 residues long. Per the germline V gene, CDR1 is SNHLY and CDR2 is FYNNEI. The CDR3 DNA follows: TGTGCCAGCAGTGGACAGGACGTTAATTCACCCCTCCACTTT. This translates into CASSGQDVNSPLHF.

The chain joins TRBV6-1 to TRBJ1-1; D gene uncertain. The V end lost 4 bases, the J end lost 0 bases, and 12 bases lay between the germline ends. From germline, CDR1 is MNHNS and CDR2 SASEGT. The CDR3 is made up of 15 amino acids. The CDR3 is CASSGALSMNTEAFF. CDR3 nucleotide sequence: TGTGCCAGCAGTGGGGCCCTTTCAATGAACACTGAAGCTTTCTTT.

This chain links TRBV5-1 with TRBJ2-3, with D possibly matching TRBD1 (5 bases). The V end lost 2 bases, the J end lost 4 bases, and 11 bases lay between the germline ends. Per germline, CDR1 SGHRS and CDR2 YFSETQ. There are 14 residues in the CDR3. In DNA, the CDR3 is TGCGCCAGCAGCTTAGGGGTAGGGGCAGATACGCAGTATTTT. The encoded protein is CASSLGVGADTQYF.

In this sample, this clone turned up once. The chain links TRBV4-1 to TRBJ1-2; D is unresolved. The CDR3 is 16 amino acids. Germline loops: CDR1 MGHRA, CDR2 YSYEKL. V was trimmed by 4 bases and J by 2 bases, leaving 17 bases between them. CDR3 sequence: CASSPDTSVMNYGYTF. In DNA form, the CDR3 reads TGCGCCAGCAGCCCTGATACATCAGTGATGAACTATGGCTACACCTTC.

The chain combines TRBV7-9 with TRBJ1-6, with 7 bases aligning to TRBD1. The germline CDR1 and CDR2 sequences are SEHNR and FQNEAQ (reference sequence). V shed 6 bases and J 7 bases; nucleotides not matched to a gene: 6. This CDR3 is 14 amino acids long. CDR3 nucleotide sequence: TGTGCCAGCAGGGGGACAGCGATCAATTCACCCCTCCACTTT. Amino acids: CASRGTAINSPLHF.

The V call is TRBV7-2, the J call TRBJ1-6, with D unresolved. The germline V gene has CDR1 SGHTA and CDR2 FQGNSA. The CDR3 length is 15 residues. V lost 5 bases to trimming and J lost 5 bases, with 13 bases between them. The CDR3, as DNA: TGTGCCAGCAGCCCAATAGTAGGCAATAATTCACCCCTCCACTTT. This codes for CASSPIVGNNSPLHF. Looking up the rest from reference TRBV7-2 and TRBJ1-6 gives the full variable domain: GAGVSQSPSNKVTEKGKDVELRCDPISGHTALYWYRQSLGQGLEFLIYFQGNSAPDKSGLPSDRFSAERTGGSVSTLTIQRTQQEDSAVYLCASSPIVGNNSPLHFGNGTRLTVT.

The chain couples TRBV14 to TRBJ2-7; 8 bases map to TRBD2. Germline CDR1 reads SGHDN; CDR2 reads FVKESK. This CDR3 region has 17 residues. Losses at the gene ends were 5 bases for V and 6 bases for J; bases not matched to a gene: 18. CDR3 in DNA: TGTGCCAGCAGCTCGCAGGTTGGACTGGGCGCGGGGGGCGAGCAGTACTTC. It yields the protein CASSSQVGLGAGGEQYF.

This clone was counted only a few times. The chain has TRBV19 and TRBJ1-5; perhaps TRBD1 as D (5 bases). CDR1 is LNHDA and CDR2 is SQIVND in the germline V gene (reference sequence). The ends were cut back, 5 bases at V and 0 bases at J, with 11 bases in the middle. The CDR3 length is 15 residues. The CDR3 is CASSQTTVSNQPQHF. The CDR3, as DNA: TGTGCCAGTAGTCAAACGACAGTTAGCAATCAGCCCCAGCATTTT.

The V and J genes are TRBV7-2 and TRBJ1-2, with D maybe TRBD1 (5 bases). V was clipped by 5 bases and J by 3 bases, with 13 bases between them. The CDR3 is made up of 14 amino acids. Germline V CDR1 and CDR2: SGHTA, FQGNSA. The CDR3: CASSQGPGDYGYTF. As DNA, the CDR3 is TGTGCCAGCAGCCAGGGACCGGGCGACTATGGCTACACCTTC.

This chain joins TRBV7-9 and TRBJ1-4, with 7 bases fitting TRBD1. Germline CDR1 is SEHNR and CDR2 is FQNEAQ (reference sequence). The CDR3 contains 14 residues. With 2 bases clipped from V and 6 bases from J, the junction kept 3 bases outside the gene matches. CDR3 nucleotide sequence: TGTGCCAGCAGCTTAAGTCAGGGGGATGAAAAACTGTTTTTT. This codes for CASSLSQGDEKLFF.

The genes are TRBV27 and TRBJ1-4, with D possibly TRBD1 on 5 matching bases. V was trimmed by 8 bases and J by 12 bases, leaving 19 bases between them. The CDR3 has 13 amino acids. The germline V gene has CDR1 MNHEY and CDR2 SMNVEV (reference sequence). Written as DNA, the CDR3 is TGTGCCAGCGGGGGACCCCAAAATTTGGAACTGTTTTTT. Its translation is CASGGPQNLELFF. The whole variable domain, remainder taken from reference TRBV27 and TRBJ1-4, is EAQVTQNPRYLITVTGKKLTVTCSQNMNHEYMSWYRQDPGLGLRQIYYSMNVEVTDKGDVPEGYKVSRKEKRNFPLILESPSPNQTSLYFCASGGPQNLELFFGSGTQLSVL.

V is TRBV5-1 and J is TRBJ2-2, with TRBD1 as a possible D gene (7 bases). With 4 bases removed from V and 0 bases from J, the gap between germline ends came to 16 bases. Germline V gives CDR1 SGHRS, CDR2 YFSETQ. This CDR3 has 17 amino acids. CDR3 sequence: CASSPGGTATNTGELFF. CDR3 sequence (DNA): TGCGCCAGCAGCCCCGGAGGGACAGCTACGAACACCGGGGAGCTGTTTTTT. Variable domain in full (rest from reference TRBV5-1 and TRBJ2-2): KAGVTQTPRYLIKTRGQQVTLSCSPISGHRSVSWYQQTPGQGLQFLFEYFSETQRNKGNFPGRFSGRQFSNSRSEMNVSTLELGDSALYLCASSPGGTATNTGELFFGEGSRLTVL.

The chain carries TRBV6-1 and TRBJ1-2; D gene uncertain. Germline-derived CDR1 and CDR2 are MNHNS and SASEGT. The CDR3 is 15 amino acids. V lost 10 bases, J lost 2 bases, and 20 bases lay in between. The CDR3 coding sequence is TGTGCCACCTTACAGCTACTACATGGAAACTATGGCTACACCTTC. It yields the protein CATLQLLHGNYGYTF.

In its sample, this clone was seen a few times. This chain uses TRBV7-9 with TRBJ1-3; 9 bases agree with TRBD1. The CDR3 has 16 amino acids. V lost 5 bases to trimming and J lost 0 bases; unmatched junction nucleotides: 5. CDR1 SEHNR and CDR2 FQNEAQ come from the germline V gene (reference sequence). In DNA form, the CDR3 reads TGTGCCAGCAGCCGCTCGGACAGGGGCTCTGGAAACACCATATATTTT. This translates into CASSRSDRGSGNTIYF.

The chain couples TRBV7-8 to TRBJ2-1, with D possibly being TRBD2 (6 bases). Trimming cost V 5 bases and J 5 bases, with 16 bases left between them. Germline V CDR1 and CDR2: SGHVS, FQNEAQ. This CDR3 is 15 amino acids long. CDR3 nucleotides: TGTGCCAGCAGCCCCCCTGGGGGGATGAACAATGAGCAGTTCTTC. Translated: CASSPPGGMNNEQFF.

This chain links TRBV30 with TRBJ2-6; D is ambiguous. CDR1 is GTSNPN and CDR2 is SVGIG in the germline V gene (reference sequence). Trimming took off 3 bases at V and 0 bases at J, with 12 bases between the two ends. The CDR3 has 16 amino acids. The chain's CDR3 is CAWSAIPLSGANVLTF. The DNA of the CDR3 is TGTGCCTGGAGCGCCATTCCGCTCTCTGGGGCCAACGTCCTGACTTTC.

CDR3 nucleotides: TGTGCCAGCAGCTTGACTAGCGGGGGGGATATCTCCTACAATGAGCAGTTCTTC. It codes for CASSLTSGGDISYNEQFF. The chain combines TRBV7-3 with TRBJ2-1; 14 bases agree with TRBD2. The V gene's germline CDR1 is SGHTA and CDR2 FQGTGA. The CDR3 has 18 amino acids. With 3 bases clipped from V and 0 bases from J, the junction kept 4 bases outside the gene matches.

CDR3 in amino acids: CASSLGRGGKSEQFF. CDR3 in DNA: TGTGCCAGCAGCTTGGGACGGGGGGGTAAGAGTGAGCAGTTCTTC. The rearrangement links TRBV7-8 to TRBJ2-1; 8 nucleotides agree with TRBD2. CDR3 length equals 15 residues. In germline, CDR1 is SGHVS, CDR2 FQNEAQ. With V trimmed by 3 bases and J by 9 bases, 10 bases remained unmatched.

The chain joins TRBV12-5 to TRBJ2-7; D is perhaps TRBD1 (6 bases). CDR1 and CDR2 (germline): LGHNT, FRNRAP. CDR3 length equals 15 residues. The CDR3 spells CAIHMWGGGVHEQYF. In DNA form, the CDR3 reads TGTGCCATCCATATGTGGGGTGGGGGCGTTCACGAGCAGTACTTC.

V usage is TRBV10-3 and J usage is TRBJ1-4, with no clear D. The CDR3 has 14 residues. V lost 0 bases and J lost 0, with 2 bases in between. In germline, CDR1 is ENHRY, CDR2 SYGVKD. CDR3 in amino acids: CAISESTTNEKLFF. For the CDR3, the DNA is TGTGCCATCAGTGAGTCTACAACTAATGAAAAACTGTTTTTT.

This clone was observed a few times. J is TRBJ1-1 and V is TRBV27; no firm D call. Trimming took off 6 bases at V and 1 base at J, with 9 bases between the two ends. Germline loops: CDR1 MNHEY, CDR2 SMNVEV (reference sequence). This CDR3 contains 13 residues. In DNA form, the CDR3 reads TGTGCCAGCAGAACCGGCCGGAACACTGAAGCTTTCTTT. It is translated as CASRTGRNTEAFF.

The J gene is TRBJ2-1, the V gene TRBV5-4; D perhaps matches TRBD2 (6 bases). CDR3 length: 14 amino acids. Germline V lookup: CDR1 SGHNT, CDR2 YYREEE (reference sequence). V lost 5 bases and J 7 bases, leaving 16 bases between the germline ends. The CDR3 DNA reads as TGTGCCAGCAGGCCGGGGAGGTCGGTGAATGAGCAGTTCTTC. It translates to CASRPGRSVNEQFF. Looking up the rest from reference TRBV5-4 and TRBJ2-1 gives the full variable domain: ETGVTQSPTHLIKTRGQQVTLRCSSQSGHNTVSWYQQALGQGPQFIFQYYREEENGRGNFPPRFSGLQFPNYSSELNVNALELDDSALYLCASRPGRSVNEQFFGPGTRLTVL.

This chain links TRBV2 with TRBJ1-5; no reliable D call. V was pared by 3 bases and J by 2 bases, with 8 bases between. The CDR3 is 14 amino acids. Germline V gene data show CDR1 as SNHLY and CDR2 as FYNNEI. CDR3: CASSDYVGNQPQHF. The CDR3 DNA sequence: TGTGCCAGCAGTGATTACGTGGGCAATCAGCCCCAGCATTTT.

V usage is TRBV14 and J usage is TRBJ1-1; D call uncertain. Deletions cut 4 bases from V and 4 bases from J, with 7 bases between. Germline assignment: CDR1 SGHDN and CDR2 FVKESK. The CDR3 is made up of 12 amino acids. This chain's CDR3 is CASSPLGTEAFF. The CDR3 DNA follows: TGTGCCAGCAGCCCCCTTGGCACTGAAGCTTTCTTT. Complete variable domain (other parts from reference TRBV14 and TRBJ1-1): EAGVTQFPSHSVIEKGQTVTLRCDPISGHDNLYWYRRVMGKEIKFLLHFVKESKQDESGMPNNRFLAERTGGTYSTLKVQPAELEDSGVYFCASSPLGTEAFFGQGTRLTVV.

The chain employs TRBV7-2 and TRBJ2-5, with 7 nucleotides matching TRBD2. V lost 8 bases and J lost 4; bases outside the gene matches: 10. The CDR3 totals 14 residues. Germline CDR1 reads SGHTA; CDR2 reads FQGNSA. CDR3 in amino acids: CASSGRAGRETQYF. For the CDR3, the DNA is TGTGCCAGCTCAGGGAGGGCAGGGCGAGAGACCCAGTACTTC.

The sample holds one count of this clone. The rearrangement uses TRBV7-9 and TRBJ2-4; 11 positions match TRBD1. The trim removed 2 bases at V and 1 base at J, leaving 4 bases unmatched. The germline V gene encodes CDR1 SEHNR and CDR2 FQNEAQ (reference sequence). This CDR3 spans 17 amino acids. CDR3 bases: TGTGCCAGCAGCTTAAGGACAGGGGGCTGGGCCAAAAACATTCAGTACTTC. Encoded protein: CASSLRTGGWAKNIQYF.

For the CDR3, the DNA is TGTGCCTGGACAGGGCAAGAGACCCAGTACTTC. Amino acid sequence: CAWTGQETQYF. The chain has TRBV30 and TRBJ2-5, with a tentative D call TRBD1 (5 bases). The V end lost 4 bases, the J end lost 2 bases, and 5 bases lay between the germline ends. The CDR3 has 11 amino acids. CDR1 and CDR2 (germline): GTSNPN, SVGIG (reference sequence).

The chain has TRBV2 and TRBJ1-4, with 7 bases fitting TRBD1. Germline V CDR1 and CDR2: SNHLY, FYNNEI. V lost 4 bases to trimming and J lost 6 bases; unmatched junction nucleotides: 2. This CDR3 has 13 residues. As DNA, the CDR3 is TGTGCCAGCAGTGGACAGGGCCATGAAAAACTGTTTTTT. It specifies CASSGQGHEKLFF. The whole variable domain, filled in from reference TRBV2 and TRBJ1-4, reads EPEVTQTPSHQVTQMGQEVILRCVPISNHLYFYWYRQILGQKVEFLVSFYNNEISEKSEIFDDQFSVERPDGSNFTLKIRSTKLEDSAMYFCASSGQGHEKLFFGSGTQLSVL.

In nucleotides, the CDR3 is TGTGCCAGCAGCTTAAGGGACACCATATATTTT. Residues: CASSLRDTIYF. The genes are TRBV11-2 and TRBJ1-3; D gene ambiguous. Germline V lookup: CDR1 SGHAT, CDR2 FQNNGV. The ends were cut back, 2 bases at V and 8 bases at J, with 4 bases in the middle. There are 11 residues in the CDR3.

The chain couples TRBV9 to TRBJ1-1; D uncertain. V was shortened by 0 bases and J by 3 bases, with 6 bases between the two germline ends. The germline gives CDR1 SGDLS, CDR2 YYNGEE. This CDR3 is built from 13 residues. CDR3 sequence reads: CASSVGSDTEAFF. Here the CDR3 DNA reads TGTGCCAGCAGCGTAGGGAGCGACACTGAAGCTTTCTTT.

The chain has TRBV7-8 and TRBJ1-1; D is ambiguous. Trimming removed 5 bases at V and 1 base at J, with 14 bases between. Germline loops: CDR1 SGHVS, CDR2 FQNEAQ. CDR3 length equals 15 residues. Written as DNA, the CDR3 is TGTGCCAGCAGCGACCATAGACGGCGGAACACTGAAGCTTTCTTT. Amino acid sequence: CASSDHRRRNTEAFF.

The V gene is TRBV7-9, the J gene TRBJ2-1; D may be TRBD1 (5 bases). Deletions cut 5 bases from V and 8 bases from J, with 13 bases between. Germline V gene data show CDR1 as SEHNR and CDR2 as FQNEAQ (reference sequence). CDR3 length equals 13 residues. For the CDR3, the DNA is TGTGCCAGCAGCGAAGACAGTGAGGATGAGCAGTTCTTC. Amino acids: CASSEDSEDEQFF. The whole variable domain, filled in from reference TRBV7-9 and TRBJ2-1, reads DTGVSQNPRHKITKRGQNVTFRCDPISEHNRLYWYRQTLGQGPEFLTYFQNEAQLEKSRLLSDRFSAERPKGSFSTLEIQRTEQGDSAMYLCASSEDSEDEQFFGPGTRLTVL.